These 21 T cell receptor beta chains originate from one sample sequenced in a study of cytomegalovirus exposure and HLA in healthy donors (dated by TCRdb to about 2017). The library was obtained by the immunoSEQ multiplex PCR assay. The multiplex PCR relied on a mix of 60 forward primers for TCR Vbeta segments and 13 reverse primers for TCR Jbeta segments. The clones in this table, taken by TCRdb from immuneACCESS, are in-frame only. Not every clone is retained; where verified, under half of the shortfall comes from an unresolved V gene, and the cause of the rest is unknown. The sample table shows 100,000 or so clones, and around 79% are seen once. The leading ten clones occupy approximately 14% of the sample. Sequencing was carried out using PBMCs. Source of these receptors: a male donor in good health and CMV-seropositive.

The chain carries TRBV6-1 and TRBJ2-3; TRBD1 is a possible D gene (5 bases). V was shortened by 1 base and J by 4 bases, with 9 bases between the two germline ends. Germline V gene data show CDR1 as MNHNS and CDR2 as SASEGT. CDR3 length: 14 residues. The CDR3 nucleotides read TGTGCCAGCAGTGAAGGGGTCAGGGCAGATACGCAGTATTTT. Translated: CASSEGVRADTQYF.

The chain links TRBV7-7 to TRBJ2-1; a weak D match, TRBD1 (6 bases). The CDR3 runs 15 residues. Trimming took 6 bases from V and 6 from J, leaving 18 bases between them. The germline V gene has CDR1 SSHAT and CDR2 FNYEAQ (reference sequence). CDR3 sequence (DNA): TGTGCCAGCAGTTGGGGGCCCGGGGCGAGCAATGAGCAGTTCTTC. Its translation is CASSWGPGASNEQFF.

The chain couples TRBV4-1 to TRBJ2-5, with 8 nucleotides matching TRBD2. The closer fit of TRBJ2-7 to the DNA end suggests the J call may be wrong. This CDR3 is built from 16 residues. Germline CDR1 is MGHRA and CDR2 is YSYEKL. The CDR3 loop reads CASSQDGAGGVGEQYF. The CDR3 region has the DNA TGCGCCAGCAGCCAAGATGGGGCGGGGGGCGTGGGCGAGCAGTACTTC.

The CDR3 protein is CASSLEAATNEKLFF. Written as DNA, the CDR3 is TGCGCCAGCAGCTTGGAAGCGGCAACTAATGAAAAACTGTTTTTT. The rearrangement joins TRBV5-1 to TRBJ1-4; D is unclear. Germline-derived CDR1 and CDR2 are SGHRS and YFSETQ. Deletions cut 0 bases from V and 0 bases from J, with 6 bases between. This CDR3 has 15 residues.

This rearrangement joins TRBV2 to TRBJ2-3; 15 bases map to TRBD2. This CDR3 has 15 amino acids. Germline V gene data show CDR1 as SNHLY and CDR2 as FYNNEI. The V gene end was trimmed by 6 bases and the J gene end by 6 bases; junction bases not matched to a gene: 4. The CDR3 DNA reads TGTGCCAGCAGGGGGACTAGCGGGGGGTGGGATACGCAGTATTTT. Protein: CASRGTSGGWDTQYF.

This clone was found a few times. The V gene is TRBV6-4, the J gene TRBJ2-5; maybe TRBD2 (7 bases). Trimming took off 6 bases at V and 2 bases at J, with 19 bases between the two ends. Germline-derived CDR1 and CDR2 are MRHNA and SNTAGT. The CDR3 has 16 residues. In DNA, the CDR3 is TGTGCCAGCAGCCACACTGGGGGCGGGGGACAAGAGACCCAGTACTTC. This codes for CASSHTGGGGQETQYF.

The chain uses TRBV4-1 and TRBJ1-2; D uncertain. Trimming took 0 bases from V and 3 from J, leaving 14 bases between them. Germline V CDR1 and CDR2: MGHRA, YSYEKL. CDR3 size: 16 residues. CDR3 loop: CASSQDYLQVYYGYTF. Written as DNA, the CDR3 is TGCGCCAGCAGCCAAGATTATCTCCAGGTTTACTATGGCTACACCTTC.

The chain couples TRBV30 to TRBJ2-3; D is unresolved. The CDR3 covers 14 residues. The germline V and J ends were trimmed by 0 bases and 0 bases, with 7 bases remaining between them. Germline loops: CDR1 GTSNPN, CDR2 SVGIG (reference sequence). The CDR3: CAWSVVQSTDTQYF. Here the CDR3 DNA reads TGTGCCTGGAGTGTAGTACAGAGCACAGATACGCAGTATTTT.

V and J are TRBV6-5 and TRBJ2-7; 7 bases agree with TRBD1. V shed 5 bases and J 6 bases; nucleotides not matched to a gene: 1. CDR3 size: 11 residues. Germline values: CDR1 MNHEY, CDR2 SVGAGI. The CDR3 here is CASSAGGEQYF. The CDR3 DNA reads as TGTGCCAGCAGTGCAGGGGGCGAGCAGTACTTC.

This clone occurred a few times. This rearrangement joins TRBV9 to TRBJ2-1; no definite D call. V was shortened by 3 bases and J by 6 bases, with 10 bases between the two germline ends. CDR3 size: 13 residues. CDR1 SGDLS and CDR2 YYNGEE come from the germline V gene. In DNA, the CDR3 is TGTGCCAGCAGCGCACTCACCCCCAATGAGCAGTTCTTC. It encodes CASSALTPNEQFF. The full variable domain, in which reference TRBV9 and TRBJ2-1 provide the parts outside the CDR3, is DSGVTQTPKHLITATGQRVTLRCSPRSGDLSVYWYQQSLDQGLQFLIQYYNGEERAKGNILERFSAQQFPDLHSELNLSSLELGDSALYFCASSALTPNEQFFGPGTRLTVL.

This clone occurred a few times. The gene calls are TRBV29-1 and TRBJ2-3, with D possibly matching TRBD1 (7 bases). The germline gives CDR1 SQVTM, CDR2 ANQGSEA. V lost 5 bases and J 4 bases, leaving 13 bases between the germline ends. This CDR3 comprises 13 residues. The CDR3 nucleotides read TGCAGCGTTAACCAGGGGGGCGCAGATACGCAGTATTTT. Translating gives CSVNQGGADTQYF.

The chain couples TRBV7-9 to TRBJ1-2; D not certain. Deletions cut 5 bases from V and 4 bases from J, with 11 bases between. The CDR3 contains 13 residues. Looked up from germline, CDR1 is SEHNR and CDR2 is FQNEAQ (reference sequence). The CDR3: CASSVTLGYGYTF. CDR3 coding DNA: TGTGCCAGCAGCGTGACTTTGGGCTATGGCTACACCTTC.

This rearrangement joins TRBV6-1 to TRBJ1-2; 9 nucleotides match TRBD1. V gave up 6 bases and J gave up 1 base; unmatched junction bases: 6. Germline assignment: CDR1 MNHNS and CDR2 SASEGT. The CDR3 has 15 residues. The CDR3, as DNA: TGTGCCAGCAGGGATACAGGGGGCTTTAACTATGGCTACACCTTC. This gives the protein CASRDTGGFNYGYTF.

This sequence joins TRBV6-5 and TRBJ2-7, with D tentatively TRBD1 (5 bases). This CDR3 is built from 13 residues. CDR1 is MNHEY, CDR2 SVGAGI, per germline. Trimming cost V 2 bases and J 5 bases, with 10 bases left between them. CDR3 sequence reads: CASSYGAPNEQYF. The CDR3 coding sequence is TGTGCCAGCAGTTACGGGGCGCCTAACGAGCAGTACTTC.

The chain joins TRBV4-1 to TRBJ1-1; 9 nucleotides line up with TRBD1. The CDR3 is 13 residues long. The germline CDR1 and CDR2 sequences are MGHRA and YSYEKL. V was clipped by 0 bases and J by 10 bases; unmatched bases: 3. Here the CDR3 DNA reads TGCGCCAGCAGCCAAGAAGGACAGGGGATAGCTTTCTTT. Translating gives CASSQEGQGIAFF.

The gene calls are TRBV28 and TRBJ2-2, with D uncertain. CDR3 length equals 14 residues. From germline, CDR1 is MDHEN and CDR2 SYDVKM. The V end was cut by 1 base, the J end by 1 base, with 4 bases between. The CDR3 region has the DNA TGTGCCAGCAGTTTATCCCAGAACACCGGGGAGCTGTTTTTT. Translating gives CASSLSQNTGELFF. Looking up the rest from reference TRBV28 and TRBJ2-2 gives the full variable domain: DVKVTQSSRYLVKRTGEKVFLECVQDMDHENMFWYRQDPGLGLRLIYFSYDVKMKEKGDIPEGYSVSREKKERFSLILESASTNQTSMYLCASSLSQNTGELFFGEGSRLTVL.

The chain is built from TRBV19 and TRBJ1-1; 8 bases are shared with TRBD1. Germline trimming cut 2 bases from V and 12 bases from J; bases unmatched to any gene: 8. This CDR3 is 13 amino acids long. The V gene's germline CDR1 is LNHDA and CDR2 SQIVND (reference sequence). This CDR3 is CASSIRGQGGTFF. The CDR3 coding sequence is TGTGCCAGTAGTATAAGAGGACAGGGTGGAACTTTCTTT.

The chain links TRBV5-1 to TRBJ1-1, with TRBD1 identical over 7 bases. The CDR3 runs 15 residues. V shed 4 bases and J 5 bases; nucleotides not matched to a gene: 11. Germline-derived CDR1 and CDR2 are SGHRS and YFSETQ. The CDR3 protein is CASSPRQGVETEAFF. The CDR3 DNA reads TGCGCCAGCAGCCCGAGACAGGGCGTAGAAACTGAAGCTTTCTTT.

The CDR3 region has the DNA TGTGCCAGCAGCTTAGCGGGGGGTTCCTACGAGCAGTACTTC. Residues: CASSLAGGSYEQYF. The rearrangement joins TRBV7-9 to TRBJ2-7, with a possible D match to TRBD2 (6 bases). With 0 bases removed from V and 1 base from J, the gap between germline ends came to 7 bases. Germline V lookup: CDR1 SEHNR, CDR2 FQNEAQ (reference sequence). The CDR3 is made up of 14 amino acids.

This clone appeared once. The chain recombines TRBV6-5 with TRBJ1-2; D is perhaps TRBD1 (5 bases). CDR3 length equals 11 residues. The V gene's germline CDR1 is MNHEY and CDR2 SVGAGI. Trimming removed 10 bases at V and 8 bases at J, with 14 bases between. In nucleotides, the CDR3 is TGTGCCATCCAGGGTGCATCGGGCTACACCTTC. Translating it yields CAIQGASGYTF.

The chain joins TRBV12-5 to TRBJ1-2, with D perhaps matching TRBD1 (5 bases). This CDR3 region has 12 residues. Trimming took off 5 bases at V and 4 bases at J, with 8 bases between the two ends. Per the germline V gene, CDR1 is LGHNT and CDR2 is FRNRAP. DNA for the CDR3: TGTGCTAGTGGTGATAGGGGCTATGGCTACACCTTC. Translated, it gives CASGDRGYGYTF.